The T cell receptor (beta chain) under discussion was sequenced for a study of T-cell memory formation after mild COVID-19. TCRdb independently ran MiXCR on the 5' RACE reads; one entry per CDR3 protein. The table lists some 320,000 distinct CDR3 sequences, 13% to 15% of them singletons. The receptor's source is a man aged 18 to 29 who had mild COVID-19 (a few samples of this study predate the infection). Cell type and time point are not known. Sequencing was done on a sample of PBMCs or a T cell subset sorted from them (not recorded which).

This CDR3 reads CASSFRDTKEETQYF. The CDR3 DNA sequence: TGCGCCAGCAGCTTCCGGGACACGAAAGAAGAGACCCAGTACTTC. V is TRBV5-1 and J is TRBJ2-5, with TRBD1 as a possible D gene (6 bases). The CDR3 runs 15 residues. Germline V gene data show CDR1 as SGHRS and CDR2 as YFSETQ. The V end was cut by 2 bases, the J end by 3 bases, with 14 bases between.